The next 19 T cell receptor beta chains were all read from a single sample in a study of vaccination effects on CD4 cells after COVID-19. ViraFEST used viral peptide pools to expand antigen-specific CD4+ T cells before sequencing. At the end of roughly 9 days of culture, CD4+ T cells were isolated. Participants were vaccinated with two doses of either the BNT162b2 or mRNA-1273 vaccine. The table came from immunoSEQ multiplex PCR; TCRdb's copy has only in-frame clones and leaves some out. The sample consists of roughly 68,000 clones, about 74% of them appearing once. No antigens are known for them. This material consisted of CD4+ T cells from PBMCs cultured with HCoV-229E spike peptides, taken after COVID-19 vaccination. These receptors were obtained from a human donor who received a COVID-19 vaccine.

The chain couples TRBV7-2 to TRBJ2-3; the match to TRBD2 covers 12 bases. This CDR3 has 17 residues. Germline trimming cut 5 bases from V and 8 bases from J; bases unmatched to any gene: 14. The germline V gene encodes CDR1 SGHTA and CDR2 FQGNSA. CDR3 loop: CASSTNLGLAGGATQYF. As DNA, the CDR3 is TGTGCCAGCAGCACGAACTTGGGACTAGCGGGTGGGGCTACGCAGTATTTT.

CDR3 DNA: TGTGCCAGCAGCAGAGGGACTAGCGGGGGCCTCAGCTCCTACGAGCAGTACGTC. As protein: CASSRGTSGGLSSYEQYV. The rearrangement joins TRBV21-1 to TRBJ2-7; TRBD2 reflects the table's D call only, with no check against the DNA. TRBV21-1 is a pseudogene locus. This CDR3 region has 18 residues.

The chain recombines TRBV4-1 with TRBJ2-1; D remains unclear. V dropped 4 bases and J dropped 2 bases, with 9 bases sitting between them. Germline V gene lookup returns CDR1 MGHRA and CDR2 YSYEKL. The CDR3 covers 14 residues. CDR3 residues: CASSLLVTYNEQFF. CDR3 DNA: TGCGCCAGCAGCCTCCTAGTAACCTACAATGAGCAGTTCTTC.

The V gene is TRBV11-2, the J gene TRBJ1-1, with D perhaps matching TRBD1 (6 bases). Germline V lookup: CDR1 SGHAT, CDR2 FQNNGV. The CDR3 has 14 residues. Trimming pared 4 bases from V and 1 base from J, leaving 10 bases between. The CDR3 sequence is CASSSGQWNTEAFF. The CDR3 nucleotides are TGTGCCAGCAGCTCCGGACAGTGGAACACTGAAGCTTTCTTT.

V is TRBV6-5 and J is TRBJ1-4, with 9 bases fitting TRBD1. CDR1 is MNHEY, CDR2 SVGAGI, per germline. The CDR3 length is 14 residues. The V segment lost 5 bases and the J segment 6 bases; nucleotides outside the gene matches: 4. The CDR3 protein is CASSRDRDDEKLFF. CDR3 coding DNA: TGTGCCAGCAGTAGGGACAGGGATGATGAAAAACTGTTTTTT.

This clone was counted only a few times. The CDR3, as DNA: TGTGCCAGCTCACTCGGACAGATTTCCTTCTATGGCTACACCTTC. Translating gives CASSLGQISFYGYTF. V is TRBV18 and J is TRBJ1-2, with D perhaps matching TRBD1 (6 bases). Trimming stripped 4 bases from V and 4 bases from J, with 16 bases between. The germline CDR1 and CDR2 sequences are KGHSH and LQKENI. The CDR3 extends over 15 amino acids.

The chain has TRBV19 and TRBJ2-7; the match to TRBD1 covers 10 bases. Trimming took 5 bases from V and 2 from J; bases not matched to a gene: 6. This CDR3 is built from 15 residues. Germline assignment: CDR1 LNHDA and CDR2 SQIVND (reference sequence). This chain's CDR3 is CASSLRQGATYEQYV. DNA of the CDR3: TGTGCCAGTAGTCTGAGACAGGGGGCTACCTACGAGCAGTACGTC.

V and J are TRBV25-1 and TRBJ1-5; D unclear. The germline V and J ends were trimmed by 8 bases and 4 bases, with 12 bases remaining between them. Germline CDR1 reads MGHDK; CDR2 reads SYGVNS. This CDR3 region has 13 residues. The CDR3 loop reads CASGPGPNQPQHF. The DNA of the CDR3 is TGTGCCAGCGGTCCCGGCCCTAATCAGCCCCAGCATTTT. Looking up the rest from reference TRBV25-1 and TRBJ1-5 gives the full variable domain: EADIYQTPRYLVIGTGKKITLECSQTMGHDKMYWYQQDPGMELHLIHYSYGVNSTEKGDLSSESTVSRIRTEHFPLTLESARPSHTSQYLCASGPGPNQPQHFGDGTRLSIL.

This clone was detected a few times. CDR3: CASSQADRSGYSPLHF. DNA of the CDR3: TGTGCCAGCAGCCAAGCGGACAGAAGTGGTTATTCACCCCTCCACTTT. The chain joins TRBV14 to TRBJ1-6; TRBD1 is a possible D gene (6 bases). Deletions cut 1 base from V and 8 bases from J, with 15 bases between. In germline, CDR1 is SGHDN, CDR2 FVKESK. The CDR3 has 16 residues.

The rearrangement joins TRBV29-1 to TRBJ1-2; no clear D gene. V dropped 6 bases and J dropped 5 bases, with 16 bases sitting between them. Germline CDR1 SQVTM, CDR2 ANQGSEA. The CDR3 extends over 13 amino acids. The CDR3 nucleotides read TGCAGCGTCCCAAGTAAGCAGGAGTATGGCTACACCTTC. It translates to CSVPSKQEYGYTF.

This sequence joins TRBV6-2 or TRBV6-3 and TRBJ1-3; D is unresolved. Trimming pared 6 bases from V and 7 bases from J, leaving 10 bases between. CDR1 is MNHEY, CDR2 SVGEGT, per germline. This CDR3 has 12 amino acids. The CDR3 bases are TGTGCCAGCAGCCGCCAACGGAACACCATATATTTT. Its translation is CASSRQRNTIYF.

The CDR3 DNA sequence: TGTGCCAGCAGCTCTAGCGGGGGGAGCTCCTACAATGAGCAGTTCTTC. Translating gives CASSSSGGSSYNEQFF. The V call is TRBV7-7, the J call TRBJ2-1; TRBD2 aligns across 11 bases. The CDR3 contains 16 residues. Trimming at V came to 4 bases and at J to 0 bases, leaving 2 bases not matched to a gene. CDR1 is SSHAT and CDR2 is FNYEAQ in the germline V gene (reference sequence).

The rearrangement joins TRBV27 to TRBJ2-5; D possibly uses TRBD1 or TRBD2 (5 bases each). There are 15 residues in the CDR3. The V and J ends lost 1 base and 3 bases respectively, with 12 bases between them. Per the germline V gene, CDR1 is MNHEY and CDR2 is SMNVEV (reference sequence). The CDR3 DNA is TGTGCCAGCAGTTTATGGCCACTAGGGGAAGAGACCCAGTACTTC. Amino acids: CASSLWPLGEETQYF.

V and J are TRBV7-8 and TRBJ1-1; perhaps TRBD1 as D (5 bases). CDR3 length: 16 amino acids. V was clipped by 5 bases and J by 3 bases, with 19 bases between them. CDR1 is SGHVS, CDR2 FQNEAQ, per germline. The CDR3 spells CASSPPPGPRDTEAFF. The CDR3 DNA sequence: TGTGCCAGCAGCCCCCCGCCGGGACCACGCGACACTGAAGCTTTCTTT.

The chain couples TRBV7-2 to TRBJ2-3; tentatively, D is TRBD1 (5 bases). This CDR3 spans 14 amino acids. Germline CDR1 reads SGHTA; CDR2 reads FQGNSA. V was clipped by 3 bases and J by 1 base, with 8 bases between them. The CDR3 coding sequence is TGTGCCAGCAGCTTCCAGGGTGGCACAGATACGCAGTATTTT. It codes for CASSFQGGTDTQYF.

The chain recombines TRBV3-1 (or the pseudogene TRBV3-2) with TRBJ2-1; D unresolved. Germline CDR1 reads LGHDT; CDR2 reads YNNKEL (reference sequence). This CDR3 region has 13 residues. Trimming took off 3 bases at V and 5 bases at J, with 8 bases between the two ends. CDR3 sequence (DNA): TGTGCCAGCAGCCAGCTCTCGAACAATGAGCAGTTCTTC. Its protein is CASSQLSNNEQFF.

The V gene is TRBV3-1 (or the pseudogene TRBV3-2), the J gene TRBJ2-3; tentative D call: TRBD1 (6 bases). V lost 5 bases and J 7 bases, leaving 19 bases between the germline ends. CDR3 length equals 15 residues. Germline V gives CDR1 LGHDT, CDR2 YNNKEL (reference sequence). The CDR3 sequence is CASSSWTVAQNTQYF. As DNA, the CDR3 is TGTGCCAGCAGCTCCTGGACAGTCGCACAGAATACGCAGTATTTT.

The chain carries TRBV6-6 and TRBJ2-7, with D possibly matching TRBD1 (6 bases). V was pared by 2 bases and J by 6 bases, with 14 bases between. The CDR3 is 14 residues long. Germline V gene data show CDR1 as MNHNY and CDR2 as SVGAGI (reference sequence). The CDR3 loop is CASSYRRGWGEQYV. CDR3 bases: TGTGCCAGCAGTTACCGCAGGGGTTGGGGCGAGCAGTACGTC.

The V gene is TRBV7-2, the J gene TRBJ2-3; 13 bases agree with TRBD2. The CDR3 spans 18 residues. V trimming: 6 bases; J trimming: 4 bases; junction bases outside the gene matches: 13. The germline V gene encodes CDR1 SGHTA and CDR2 FQGNSA. The CDR3 sequence is CASRTEGLAGRSSDTQYF. Written as DNA, the CDR3 is TGTGCCAGCAGAACGGAGGGACTAGCGGGGCGGAGTTCAGATACGCAGTATTTT.